The following is a TCR beta chain sequence with its context. Its antigen is as yet unknown. The sample originates from a study of shared clonotypes between healthy human individuals. About the study: CD4 naive cells filled three plates per donor, CD4 memory three, CD8 naive two and CD8 memory one. Points from the study as a whole: Of the naive CD4 clonotypes, around 4.9% were shared across a handful of donors. Compared with memory subsets, naive subsets generally had larger estimated richness.

The donors, all of them Caucasian adults, lived in Nashville, Tennessee. V lost 8 bases and J 0 bases, leaving 11 bases between the germline ends. The CDR3 consists of 13 residues. Germline V gives CDR1 GTSNPN, CDR2 SVGIG (reference sequence). TCRdb's table, derived via immunoSEQ multiplex PCR, lists solely in-frame clones and lacks some. The sample includes millions of clones, over 90% of them seen just once. The clonotype originates from a man between 18 and 29 years old in good health. Some clones in this sample may be carry-over from other donors' samples. The chain is built from TRBV30 and TRBJ2-1; TRBD2 is a possible D gene (6 bases). Sequenced sample: naive CD4+ T cells from PBMCs. The subset was: CD45RA+ positively selected. The CDR3 bases are TGTGCCGGCGGGGTTTCCTCCTACAATGAGCAGTTCTTC. Protein sequence: CAGGVSSYNEQFF.